These T cell receptor beta chains were read from a single sample in a study of shared clonotypes between healthy human individuals. This table comes from immunoSEQ multiplex PCR, and its TCRdb copy is limited to in-frame clones, with some not included. The top ten hold 0.36% of the sample, which has around 2.5 million clones, more than 85% seen once. The sequencing input was naive CD4+ T cells from PBMCs. Every receptor here comes from a man in his late teens or twenties in good health. Some clones in this sample may be carry-over from other donors' samples. Both conserved end residues are part of each CDR3. D genes are given only for firm matches. Expanded clones get a size class; other rows say once, few or many, or leave the size out.

j_call clone_size v_call d_call cdr3_length cdr3_nt cdr3_aa
TRBJ2-3 . TRBV5-4 TRBD1 15 TGTGCCAGCAGCTTGGCCGGGACAGGGGCAGATACGCAGTATTTT CASSLAGTGADTQYF
TRBJ2-5 . TRBV5-4 TRBD2 17 TGTGCCAGCAGCCCGGGGACTAGCGGGAGGGTCCGCGAGACCCAGTACTTC CASSPGTSGRVRETQYF
TRBJ2-5 . TRBV2 TRBD2 16 TGTGCCAGCAGTGAACTGCTAGCGGGAGATGTGGAGACCCAGTACTTC CASSELLAGDVETQYF
TRBJ2-1 . TRBV5-4 TRBD2 15 TGTGCCAGCAGTTTTGAGACTAGCGGGAGATCTGAGCAGTTCTTC CASSFETSGRSEQFF
TRBJ2-5 . TRBV13 TRBD2 13 TGTGCCAGCAGCCCACGGGGGGGAGAGACCCAGTACTTC CASSPRGGETQYF
TRBJ2-3 . TRBV19 TRBD2 16 TGTGCCAGTAGTATAGGACTAGCGGAATACACAGATACGCAGTATTTT CASSIGLAEYTDTQYF
TRBJ2-7 . TRBV5-1 TRBD1 14 TGCGCCAGCAGCCCAGGGACAGGGGGCTACGAGCAGTACTTC CASSPGTGGYEQYF
TRBJ2-7 . TRBV25-1 TRBD2 16 TGTGCCAGCGGGGGACTAGCGGGAGGGCCTTACTACGAGCAGTACTTC CASGGLAGGPYYEQYF
TRBJ2-2 . TRBV5-1 TRBD2 15 TGCGCCAGCAGCTTGGAGGGACTAGCGAACGGGGAGCTGTTTTTT CASSLEGLANGELFF
TRBJ1-2 . TRBV6-1 . 14 TGTGCCAGCACACAAGGGTGGCAGGGCGGTGGCTACACCTTC CASTQGWQGGGYTF
TRBJ2-1 . TRBV6-1 . 14 TGTGCCAGCAAACGGCCAGACTCCTACAATGAGCAGTTCTTC CASKRPDSYNEQFF
TRBJ2-1 . TRBV28 . 14 TGTGCCAGCAGTTTCGGGGACATAAGGTTCGGGCAGTTCTTC CASSFGDIRFGQFF
TRBJ1-2 . TRBV23-1 . 16 TGCGCCAGCAGCCTGGGATGCGACACTCCAGGGTATGGCTACACCTTC CASSLGCDTPGYGYTF
TRBJ2-2 once TRBV5-4 . 14 TGTGCCAGCAGCTCGGTGGAGAACACCGGGGAGCTGTTTTTT CASSSVENTGELFF
TRBJ1-1 few TRBV10-1 . 14 TGCGCCAGCCGGCCCGCGGGGTTGAACACTGAAGCTTTCTTT CASRPAGLNTEAFF
TRBJ2-5 . TRBV10-3 . 15 TGTGCCATCAGGGGGTCGAGGGGTTGGCAAGAGACCCAGTACTTC CAIRGSRGWQETQYF
TRBJ1-2 . TRBV10-3 . 13 TGTGCCATCAGTGGCGGGGGGGGCAGTGGCTACACCTTC CAISGGGGSGYTF
TRBJ1-2 . TRBV7-3 . 12 TGTGCCAGCAGCTTAGGCGCGCGGGGCTACACCTTC CASSLGARGYTF
TRBJ1-1 once TRBV5-4 . 13 TGTGCCAGCAGCCGCGCGGGGGCCGTTGAAGCTTTCTTT CASSRAGAVEAFF
TRBJ2-7 . TRBV28 . 14 TGTGCCAGCAGGTGGCAGGCATCCTCCTACGAGCAGTACTTC CASRWQASSYEQYF
TRBJ2-5 once TRBV15 TRBD2 16 TGTGCCACCAGACCAACTAGCGGGAGGGATAATTGGACCCAGTACTTC CATRPTSGRDNWTQYF
TRBJ1-5 . TRBV5-6 . 16 TGTGCCAGCAGCCGCGGGCGGGCTTCGAGCAATCAGCCCCAGCATTTT CASSRGRASSNQPQHF
TRBJ1-5 . TRBV5-1 . 15 TGCGCCAGCAGCAAAGGGGACGGGGGAAGTCAGCCCCAGCATTTT CASSKGDGGSQPQHF
TRBJ2-7 . TRBV27 . 13 TGTGCCAGCAGTTTTATGAGGGCCTACGAGCAGTACTTC CASSFMRAYEQYF
TRBJ1-3 . TRBV5-1 . 15 TGCGCCAGCAGCTATTACGGAGGAACTGGAAACACCATATATTTT CASSYYGGTGNTIYF
TRBJ1-1 . TRBV7-9 . 13 TGTGCCAGCAGCAAAAGGACAGACACTGAAGCTTTCTTT CASSKRTDTEAFF
TRBJ1-1 . TRBV9 . 14 TGTGCCAGCAGCTGGGTAGGGGGGAACACTGAAGCTTTCTTT CASSWVGGNTEAFF
TRBJ2-1 . TRBV2 . 14 TGTGCCAGTGTTACTCAGAGCTCCTACAATGAGCAGTTCTTC CASVTQSSYNEQFF
TRBJ1-4 few TRBV28 . 15 TGTGCCAGCCTCTCAAGGCAGGGGACTAATGAAAAACTGTTTTTT CASLSRQGTNEKLFF